This is a list of T cell receptor beta chains from one sample in a study of T cell responses to AZD1222 COVID-19 vaccine. Clones were sequenced by immunoSEQ multiplex PCR, and TCRdb holds only the in-frame ones, with some missing. The data hold 100,000 to 150,000 clones, with about 92% observed a single time. The sequencing here drew on peripheral blood, taken 28 days after the second AZD1222 dose. These receptors came from an adult who received the AZD1222 COVID-19 vaccine. Both conserved end residues are part of each CDR3.

TRBV27 CASSLYQRGENTGELFF
TRBV2 CASSELDGYSNQPQHF
TRBV5-6 CASSLVLAGGITGELFF
TRBV19 CASSIGAGIEQYF
TRBV5-1 CASSNRYGTGELFF
TRBV11-2 CASSPQSYEQYF
TRBV4-1 CASSQDLAGVSYEQYF
TRBV7-2 CASSQDRGGYEQYF
TRBV12-5 CASGLVPDSNTIYF
TRBV7-2 CASSRGTGGEQYF
TRBV4-3 CASSQDWGRGSTDTQYF
TRBV7-9 CASSEGWMGTEAFF
TRBV18 CASSPPTNEQYF
TRBV4-2 CASSQAVGSYEQYF
TRBV27 CASSSRQGGSYGYTF
TRBV3-1/TRBV3-2 CASSQSGRNTEAFF
TRBV28 CASCTVRYNEQFF
TRBV9 CASSVDPSGGLAAEQYF
TRBV27 CASSHGRGRSGELFF
TRBV2 CASYRNTEAFF
TRBV6-6 CASSYGIDPDTQYF
TRBV10-3 CAITKNYGTDTQYF
TRBV4-3 CASSHGIATNEKLFF
TRBV19 CASSIRRQGNEKLFF
TRBV20-1 CSVSKFEAFF
TRBV19 CASSYGTGLNYGYTF
TRBV7-6 CASSPKAGGFTDTQYF